Described below is a single T cell receptor (beta chain) sequence and its context. The antigen remains unidentified. This specimen belongs to a study of identical twins. Germline V gene data show CDR1 as LGHDT and CDR2 as YNNKEL (reference sequence). V lost 1 base and J 5 bases, leaving 12 bases between the germline ends. This CDR3 is built from 15 residues. The study, taken as a whole, reports: Part of the zero-insertion signal could reflect confounding by invariant MAIT and iNKT cells. Conclusions rested on cross-sectional statistics rather than following the same donors.

TCRdb ran MiXCR on the 5' RACE reads and lists one entry per CDR3 protein. Altogether about 570,000 distinct CDR3 sequences are present, over 8.5% being singletons, with the ten largest covering roughly 3%. A further study also used this sample, focusing on yellow fever vaccine responses in identical twins.

The genes are TRBV3-1 and TRBJ2-1; weak D call: TRBD2 (6 bases). The source of this sequence is a young woman in good health. Source material: PBMCs. As DNA, the CDR3 is TGTGCCAGCAGCCAAGCGGGAGAGGTCCACAATGAGCAGTTCTTC. Its translation: CASSQAGEVHNEQFF.